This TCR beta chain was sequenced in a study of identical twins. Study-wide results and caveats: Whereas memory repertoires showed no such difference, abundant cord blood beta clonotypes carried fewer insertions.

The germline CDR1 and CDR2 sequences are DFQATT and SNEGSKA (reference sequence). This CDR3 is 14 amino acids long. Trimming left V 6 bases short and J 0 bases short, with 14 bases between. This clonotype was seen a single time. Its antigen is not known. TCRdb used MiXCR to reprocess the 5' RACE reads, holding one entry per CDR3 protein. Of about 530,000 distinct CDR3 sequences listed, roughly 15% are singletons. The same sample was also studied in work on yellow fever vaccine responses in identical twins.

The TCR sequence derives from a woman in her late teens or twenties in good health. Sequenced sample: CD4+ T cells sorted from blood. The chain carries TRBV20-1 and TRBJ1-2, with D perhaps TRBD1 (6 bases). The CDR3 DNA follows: TGCAGTGCCATCGGAGACAGGCCTAACTATGGCTACACCTTC. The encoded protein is CSAIGDRPNYGYTF.